This T cell receptor (beta chain) was documented in a study of cytomegalovirus exposure and HLA in healthy donors. Overall study results and limits: Most observed TCR sequences were rare, whereas some public TCRs were detected in many donors. A later analysis found common viral pathogens apparently linked to several of the most significant clusters.

CDR3 length: 15 amino acids. Germline CDR1 reads SGHRS; CDR2 reads YFSETQ. Trimming removed 3 bases from V and 7 bases from J; junction bases left unmatched: 8. In regard to this clone: Its antigen is unknown.

Both 60 Vbeta primers and 13 Jbeta primers went into the PCR. This table comes from immunoSEQ multiplex PCR, and its TCRdb copy is limited to in-frame clones, with some not included. The table shows some 170,000 clones, with roughly 85% occurring only once. The TCR originated in a man aged 18 to 30 in good health and CMV-seropositive. Source material: PBMCs. The chain employs TRBV5-1 and TRBJ2-1; the match to TRBD1 covers 9 bases. The CDR3, as DNA: TGCGCCAGCAGCTCCGAGCCGGGACAGGGAAATGAGCAGTTCTTC. Protein: CASSSEPGQGNEQFF.